What follows describes a single T cell receptor (beta chain). This record belongs to a study of blood T cell repertoires in COVID-19. This CDR3 has 15 residues. CDR1 is LNHDA, CDR2 SQIVND, per germline (reference sequence). V was trimmed by 5 bases and J by 4 bases, leaving 17 bases between them. Assay used: immunoSEQ multiplex PCR; TCRdb lists only in-frame clones, some missing. The data show 150,000 or so clones, with about 86% seen just once and around 7% held by the top ten. The receptor's source is a man between 45 and 60 years old with active or convalescent COVID-19. The chain couples TRBV19 to TRBJ2-5; perhaps TRBD1 as D (6 bases). Sequenced input: peripheral blood. CDR3 region: CASSPPQGTGETQYF. The CDR3 DNA is TGTGCCAGTAGTCCACCCCAGGGGACGGGAGAGACCCAGTACTTC. Drawing the rest from reference TRBV19 and TRBJ2-5, the complete variable domain is DGGITQSPKYLFRKEGQNVTLSCEQNLNHDAMYWYRQDPGQGLRLIYYSQIVNDFQKGDIAEGYSVSREKKESFPLTVTSAQKNPTAFYLCASSPPQGTGETQYFGPGTRLLVL.